This T cell receptor beta chain emerged from a study of blood T cell repertoires in COVID-19. Study at large: Donors in the United States, Italy and Spain gave samples during acute or convalescent COVID-19. PBMCs, B-cell-depleted T cells, or T cells provided the cDNA or gDNA that made up the material.

How the authors handled the data: Amplification with reference gene primers provided the estimates of nucleated cell counts. Clones were read by immunoSEQ multiplex PCR, and TCRdb kept only the in-frame ones, dropping some. The V and J calls and the clone size are those of that table, but D and trimming were determined from the DNA. The table records a few hundred thousand clones, approximately 86% of them present only once. This CDR3 has 14 amino acids. J lost 3 bases, V lost 7 bases, and 3 bases had no gene match. Germline CDR1 ENHRY, CDR2 SYGVKD. The chain links TRBV10-3 to TRBJ2-2, with TRBD1 matching over 9 bases. This TCR was sampled from a woman in her 70s with active or convalescent COVID-19. Sequencing was carried out using peripheral blood. CDR3 amino acids: CAIKGQGDTGELFF. The CDR3 coding sequence is TGTGCCATCAAGGGACAGGGAGACACCGGGGAGCTGTTTTTT.